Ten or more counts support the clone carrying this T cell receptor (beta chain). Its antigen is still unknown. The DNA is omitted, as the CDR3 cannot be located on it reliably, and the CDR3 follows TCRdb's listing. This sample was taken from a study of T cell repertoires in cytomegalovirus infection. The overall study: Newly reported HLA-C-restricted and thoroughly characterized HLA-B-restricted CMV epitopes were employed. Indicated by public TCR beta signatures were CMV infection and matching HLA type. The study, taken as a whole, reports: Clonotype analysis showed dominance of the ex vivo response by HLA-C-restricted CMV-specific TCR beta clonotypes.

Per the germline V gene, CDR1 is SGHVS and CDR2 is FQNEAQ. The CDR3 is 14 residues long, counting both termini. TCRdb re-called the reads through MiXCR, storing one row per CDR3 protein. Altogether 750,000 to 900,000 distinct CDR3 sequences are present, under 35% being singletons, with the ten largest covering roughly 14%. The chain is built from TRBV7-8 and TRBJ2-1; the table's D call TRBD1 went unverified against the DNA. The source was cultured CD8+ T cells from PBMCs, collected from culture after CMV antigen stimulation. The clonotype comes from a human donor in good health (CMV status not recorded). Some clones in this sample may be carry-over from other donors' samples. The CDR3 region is CASTLSGPYNEQFF.